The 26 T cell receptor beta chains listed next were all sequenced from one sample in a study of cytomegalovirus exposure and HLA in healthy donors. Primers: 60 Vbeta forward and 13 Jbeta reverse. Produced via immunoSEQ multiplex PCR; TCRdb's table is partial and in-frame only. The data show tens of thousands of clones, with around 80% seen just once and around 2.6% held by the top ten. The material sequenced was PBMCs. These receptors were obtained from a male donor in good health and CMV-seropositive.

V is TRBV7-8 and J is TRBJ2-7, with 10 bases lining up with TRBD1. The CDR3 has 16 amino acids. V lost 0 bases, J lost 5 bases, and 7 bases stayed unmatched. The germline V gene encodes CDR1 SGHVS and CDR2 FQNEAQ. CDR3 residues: CASSLALATGGNEQYF. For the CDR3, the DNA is TGTGCCAGCAGCTTAGCGCTAGCGACAGGGGGCAACGAGCAGTACTTC.

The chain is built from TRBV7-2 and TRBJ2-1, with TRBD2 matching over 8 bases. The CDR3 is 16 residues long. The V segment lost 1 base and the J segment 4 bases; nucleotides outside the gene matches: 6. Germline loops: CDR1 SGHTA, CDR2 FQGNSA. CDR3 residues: CASSLDGRARYNEQFF. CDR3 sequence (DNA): TGTGCCAGCAGCTTAGACGGGAGGGCTAGGTACAATGAGCAGTTCTTC.

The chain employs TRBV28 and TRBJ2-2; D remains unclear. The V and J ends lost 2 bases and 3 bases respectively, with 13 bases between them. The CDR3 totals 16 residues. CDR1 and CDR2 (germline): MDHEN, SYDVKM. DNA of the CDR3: TGTGCCAGCAGTTTAACGCGAAGTCCTTACACCGGGGAGCTGTTTTTT. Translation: CASSLTRSPYTGELFF.

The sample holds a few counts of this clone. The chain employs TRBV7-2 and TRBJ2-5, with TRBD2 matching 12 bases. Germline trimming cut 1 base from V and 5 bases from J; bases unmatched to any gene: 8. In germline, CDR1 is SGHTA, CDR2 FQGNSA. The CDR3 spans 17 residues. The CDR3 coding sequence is TGTGCCAGCAGCTTAGGGCTGACTAGCGGGGGTAGGGAGACCCAGTACTTC. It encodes CASSLGLTSGGRETQYF.

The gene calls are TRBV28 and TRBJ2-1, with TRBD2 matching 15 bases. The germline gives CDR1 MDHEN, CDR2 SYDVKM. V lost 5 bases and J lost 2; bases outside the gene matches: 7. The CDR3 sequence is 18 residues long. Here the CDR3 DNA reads TGTGCCAGCAGTCGAAGGGGACTAGCGGGAGGAACCTACAATGAGCAGTTCTTC. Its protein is CASSRRGLAGGTYNEQFF.

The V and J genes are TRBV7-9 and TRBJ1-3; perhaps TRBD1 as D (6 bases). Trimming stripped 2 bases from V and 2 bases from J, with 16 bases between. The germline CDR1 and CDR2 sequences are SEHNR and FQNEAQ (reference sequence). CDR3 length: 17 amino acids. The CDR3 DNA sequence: TGTGCCAGCAGCTTAAGTGGGGGCGCGGTGACTGGAAACACCATATATTTT. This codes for CASSLSGGAVTGNTIYF.

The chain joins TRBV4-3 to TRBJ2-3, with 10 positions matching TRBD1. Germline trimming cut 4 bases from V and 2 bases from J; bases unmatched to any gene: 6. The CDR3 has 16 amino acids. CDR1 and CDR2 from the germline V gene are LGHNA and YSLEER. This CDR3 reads CASSLRDRGPTDTQYF. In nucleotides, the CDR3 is TGCGCCAGCAGCCTCCGGGACAGGGGCCCCACAGATACGCAGTATTTT.

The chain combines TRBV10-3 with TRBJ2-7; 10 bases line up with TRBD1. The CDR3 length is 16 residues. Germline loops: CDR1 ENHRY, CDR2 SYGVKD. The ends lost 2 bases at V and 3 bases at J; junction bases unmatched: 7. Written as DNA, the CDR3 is TGTGCCATCAGTGAGCCCCGACAGGGGGCGGGCTACGAGCAGTACTTC. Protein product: CAISEPRQGAGYEQYF.

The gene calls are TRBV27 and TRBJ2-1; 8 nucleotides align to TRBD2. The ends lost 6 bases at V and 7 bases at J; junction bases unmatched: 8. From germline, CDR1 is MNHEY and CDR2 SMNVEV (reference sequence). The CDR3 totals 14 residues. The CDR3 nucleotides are TGTGCCAGCAGAACTAGCGGATCCCTGAATGAGCAGTTCTTC. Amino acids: CASRTSGSLNEQFF.

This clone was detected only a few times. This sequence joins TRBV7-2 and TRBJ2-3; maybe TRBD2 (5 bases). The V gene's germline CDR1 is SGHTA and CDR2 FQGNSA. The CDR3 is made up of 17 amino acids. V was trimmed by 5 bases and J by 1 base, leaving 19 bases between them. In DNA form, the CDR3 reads TGTGCCAGCAGCCCGAAGCGGAACACGTTCGGCACAGATACGCAGTATTTT. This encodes CASSPKRNTFGTDTQYF.

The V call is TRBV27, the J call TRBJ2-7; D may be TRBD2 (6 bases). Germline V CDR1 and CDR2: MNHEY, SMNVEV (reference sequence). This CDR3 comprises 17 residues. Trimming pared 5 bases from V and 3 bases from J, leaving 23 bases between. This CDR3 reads CASSPPPGGIADYEQYF. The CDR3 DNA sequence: TGTGCCAGCAGTCCCCCGCCGGGCGGGATCGCCGACTACGAGCAGTACTTC.

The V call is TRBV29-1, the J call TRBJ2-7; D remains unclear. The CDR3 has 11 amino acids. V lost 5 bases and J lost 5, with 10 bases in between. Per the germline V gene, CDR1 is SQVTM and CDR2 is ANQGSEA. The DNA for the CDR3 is TGCAGCGTTAATAGTGGTGACGAGCAGTACTTC. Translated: CSVNSGDEQYF.

Here the CDR3 reads CASSYSISRNTEAFF. In DNA form, the CDR3 reads TGTGCCAGCAGTTACTCGATTAGTAGGAACACTGAAGCTTTCTTT. The rearrangement joins TRBV6-5 to TRBJ1-1; D is ambiguous. V was trimmed by 0 bases and J by 1 base, leaving 9 bases between them. The CDR3 has 15 residues. Germline loops: CDR1 MNHEY, CDR2 SVGAGI.

CDR3 amino acids: CASSLTPGRTEAFF. In nucleotides, the CDR3 is TGTGCCAGCAGCTTGACCCCGGGGAGAACTGAAGCTTTCTTT. The chain is built from TRBV5-6 and TRBJ1-1, with D unresolved. The V gene lost 1 base and the J gene lost 5 bases, with 12 bases spanning the gap. The germline CDR1 and CDR2 sequences are SGHDT and YYEEEE. The CDR3 has 14 residues.

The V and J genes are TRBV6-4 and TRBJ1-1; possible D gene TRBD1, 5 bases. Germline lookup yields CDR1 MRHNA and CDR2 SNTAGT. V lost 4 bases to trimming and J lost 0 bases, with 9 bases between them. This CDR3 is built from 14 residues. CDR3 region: CASSVDSLNTEAFF. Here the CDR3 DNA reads TGTGCCAGCAGTGTTGACAGTTTGAACACTGAAGCTTTCTTT.

The CDR3 DNA reads as TGTGCCAGCCAGGGGAGGGCCCAAGAGACCCAGTACTTC. Its protein is CASQGRAQETQYF. The chain is built from TRBV5-4 and TRBJ2-5; D is possibly TRBD2 (7 bases). Germline CDR1 is SGHNT and CDR2 is YYREEE (reference sequence). The CDR3 is 13 amino acids. Trimming removed 7 bases at V and 1 base at J, with 11 bases between.

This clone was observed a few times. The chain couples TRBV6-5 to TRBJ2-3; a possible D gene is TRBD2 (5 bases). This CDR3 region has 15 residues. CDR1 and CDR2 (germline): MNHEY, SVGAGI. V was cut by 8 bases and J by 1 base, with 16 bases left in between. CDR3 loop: CASSLSETRTDTQYF. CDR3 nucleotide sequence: TGTGCCAGCTCCCTTAGCGAAACCCGCACAGATACGCAGTATTTT.

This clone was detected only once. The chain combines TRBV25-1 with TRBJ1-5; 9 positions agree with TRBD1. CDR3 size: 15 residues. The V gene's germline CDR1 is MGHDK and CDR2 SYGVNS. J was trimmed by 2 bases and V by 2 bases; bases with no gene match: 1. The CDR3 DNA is TGTGCCAGCAGTGAAGGGGACAGGGGCAATCAGCCCCAGCATTTT. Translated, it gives CASSEGDRGNQPQHF.

CDR3 nucleotides: TGTGCCAGCAGCTTAGGCGGGAAGTCTAGCACAGATACGCAGTATTTT. Translation gives CASSLGGKSSTDTQYF. This rearrangement joins TRBV13 to TRBJ2-3, with D possibly matching TRBD2 (5 bases). Germline V gene data show CDR1 as PRHDT and CDR2 as FYEKMQ (reference sequence). The V end was cut by 0 bases, the J end by 0 bases, with 10 bases between. CDR3 size: 16 residues.

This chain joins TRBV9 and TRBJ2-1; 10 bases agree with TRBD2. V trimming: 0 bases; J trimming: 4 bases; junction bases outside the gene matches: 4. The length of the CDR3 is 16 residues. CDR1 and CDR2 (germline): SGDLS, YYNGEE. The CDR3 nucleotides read TGTGCCAGCAGCGTAGAAGATAGCGGGAGGTACAATGAGCAGTTCTTC. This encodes CASSVEDSGRYNEQFF.

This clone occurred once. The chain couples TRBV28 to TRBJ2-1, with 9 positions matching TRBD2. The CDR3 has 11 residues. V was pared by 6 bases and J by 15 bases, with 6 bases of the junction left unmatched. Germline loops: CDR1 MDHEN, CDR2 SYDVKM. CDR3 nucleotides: TGTGCCAGCAGCTCCGGGACTAGCCCGTTCTTC. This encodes CASSSGTSPFF.

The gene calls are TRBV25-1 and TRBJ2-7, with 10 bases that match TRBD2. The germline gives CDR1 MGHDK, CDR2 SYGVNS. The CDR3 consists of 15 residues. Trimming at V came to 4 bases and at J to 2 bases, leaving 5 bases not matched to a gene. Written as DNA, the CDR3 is TGTGCCAGCAGTGCCGCCCTAGCGGGAGCCTACGAGCAGTACTTC. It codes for CASSAALAGAYEQYF.

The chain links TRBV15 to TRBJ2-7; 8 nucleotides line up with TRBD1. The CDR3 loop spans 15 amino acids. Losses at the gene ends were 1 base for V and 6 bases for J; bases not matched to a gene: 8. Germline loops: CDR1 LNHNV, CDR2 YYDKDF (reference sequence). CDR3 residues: CATSRARQGIGEQYF. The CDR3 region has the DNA TGTGCCACCAGCAGAGCGCGACAGGGGATAGGCGAGCAGTACTTC.

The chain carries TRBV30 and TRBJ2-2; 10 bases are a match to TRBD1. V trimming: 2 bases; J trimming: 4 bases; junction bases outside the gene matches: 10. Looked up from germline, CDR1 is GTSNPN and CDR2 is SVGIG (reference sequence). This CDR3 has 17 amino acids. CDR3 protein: CAWSPPGRQGATGELFF. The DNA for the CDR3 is TGTGCCTGGAGTCCCCCCGGGAGACAGGGGGCCACCGGGGAGCTGTTTTTT.

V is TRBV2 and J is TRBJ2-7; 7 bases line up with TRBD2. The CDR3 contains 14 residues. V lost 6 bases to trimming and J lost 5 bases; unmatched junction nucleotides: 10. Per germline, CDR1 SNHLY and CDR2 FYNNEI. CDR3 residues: CASSPPGLIHEQYF. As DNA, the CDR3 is TGTGCCAGCAGCCCCCCGGGACTAATCCACGAGCAGTACTTC.

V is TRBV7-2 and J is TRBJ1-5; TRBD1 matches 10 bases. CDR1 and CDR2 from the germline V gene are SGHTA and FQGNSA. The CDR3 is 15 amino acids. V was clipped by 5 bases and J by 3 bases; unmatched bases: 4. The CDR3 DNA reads TGTGCCAGCAGCGCGGGACAGGGGACCAATCAGCCCCAGCATTTT. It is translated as CASSAGQGTNQPQHF.